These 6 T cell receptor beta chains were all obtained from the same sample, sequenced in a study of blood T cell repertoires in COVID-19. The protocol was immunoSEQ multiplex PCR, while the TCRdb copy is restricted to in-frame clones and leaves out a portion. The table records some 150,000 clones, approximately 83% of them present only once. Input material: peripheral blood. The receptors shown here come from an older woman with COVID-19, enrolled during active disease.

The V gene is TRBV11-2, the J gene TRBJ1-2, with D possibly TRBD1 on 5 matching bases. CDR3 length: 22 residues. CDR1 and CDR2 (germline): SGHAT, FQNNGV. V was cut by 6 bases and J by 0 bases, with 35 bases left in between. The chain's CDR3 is CASSLSRSGTTLPTQTNYGYTF. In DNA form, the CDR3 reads TGTGCCAGCAGTTTGAGTAGGTCCGGGACTACACTCCCGACCCAAACTAACTATGGCTACACCTTC.

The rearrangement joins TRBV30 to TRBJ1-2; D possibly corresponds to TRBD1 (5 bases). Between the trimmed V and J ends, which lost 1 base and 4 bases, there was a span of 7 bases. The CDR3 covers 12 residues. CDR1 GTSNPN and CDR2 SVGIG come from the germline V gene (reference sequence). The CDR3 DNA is TGTGCCTGGAGTGCACAGGCCTATGGCTACACCTTC. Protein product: CAWSAQAYGYTF.

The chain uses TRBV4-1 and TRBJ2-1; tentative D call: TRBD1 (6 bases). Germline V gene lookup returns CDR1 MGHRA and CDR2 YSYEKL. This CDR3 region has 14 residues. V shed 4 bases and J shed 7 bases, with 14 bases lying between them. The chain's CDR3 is CASSRRQVGNEQFF. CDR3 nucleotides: TGCGCCAGCAGCCGAAGACAGGTAGGGAATGAGCAGTTCTTC.

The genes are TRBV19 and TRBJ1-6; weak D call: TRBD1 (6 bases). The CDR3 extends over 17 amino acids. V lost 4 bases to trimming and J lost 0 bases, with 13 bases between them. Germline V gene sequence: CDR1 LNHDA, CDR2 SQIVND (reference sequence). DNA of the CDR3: TGTGCCAGTAGTACCTTCGGACAGAGCTCCTATAATTCACCCCTCCACTTT. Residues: CASSTFGQSSYNSPLHF. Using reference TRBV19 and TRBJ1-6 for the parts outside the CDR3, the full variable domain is DGGITQSPKYLFRKEGQNVTLSCEQNLNHDAMYWYRQDPGQGLRLIYYSQIVNDFQKGDIAEGYSVSREKKESFPLTVTSAQKNPTAFYLCASSTFGQSSYNSPLHFGNGTRLTVT.

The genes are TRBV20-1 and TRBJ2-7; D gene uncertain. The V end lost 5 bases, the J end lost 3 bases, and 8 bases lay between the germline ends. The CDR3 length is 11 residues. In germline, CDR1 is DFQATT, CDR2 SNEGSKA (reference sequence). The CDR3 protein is CSAPRYYEQYF. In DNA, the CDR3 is TGCAGTGCTCCCAGATACTACGAGCAGTACTTC.

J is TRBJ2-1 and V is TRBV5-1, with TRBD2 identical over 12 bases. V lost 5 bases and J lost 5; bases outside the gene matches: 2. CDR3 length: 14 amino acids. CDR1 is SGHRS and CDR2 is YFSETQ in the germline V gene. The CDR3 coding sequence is TGCGCCAGCAGAAGGACTAGCGGGAACAATGAGCAGTTCTTC. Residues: CASRRTSGNNEQFF.